These 26 T cell receptor beta chains were sequenced from one sample in a study of a mutant IDH1 vaccine in newly diagnosed glioma. Time point: week 11, during vaccination. Doses consisted of 300 ug of mutant IDH1 20-mer peptide each, paired with topical imiquimod. Sequenced by immunoSEQ multiplex PCR; TCRdb stores in-frame clones only, minus some. This table holds tens of thousands of clones, roughly 80% found once. The antigens for these receptors are not known. Specimen: PBMCs, collected from a glioma patient whose treatment included an IDH1 peptide vaccine. The receptors shown here come from a middle-aged man with glioma.

J is TRBJ2-1 and V is TRBV6-1; D is perhaps TRBD2 (5 bases). This CDR3 spans 17 amino acids. Germline V CDR1 and CDR2: MNHNS, SASEGT. V was trimmed by 1 base and J by 0 bases, leaving 13 bases between them. For the CDR3, the DNA is TGTGCCAGCAGTGAAGATGGACTCCCAAGCTCCTACAATGAGCAGTTCTTC. It is translated as CASSEDGLPSSYNEQFF.

Concerning this clone itself: The sample holds other DNA sequences that translate to the same CDR3. The chain combines TRBV20-1 with TRBJ1-3; no reliable D call. The germline V and J ends were trimmed by 6 bases and 4 bases, with 7 bases remaining between them. Per the germline V gene, CDR1 is DFQATT and CDR2 is SNEGSKA (reference sequence). There are 11 residues in the CDR3. The CDR3 coding sequence is TGCAGTGCCCTGACAGGAAACACCATATATTTT. Translated, it gives CSALTGNTIYF.

V gene TRBV18 combines with J gene TRBJ2-7; TRBD2 might be the D (6 bases). The germline V and J ends were trimmed by 4 bases and 7 bases, with 17 bases remaining between them. The CDR3 length is 14 residues. Germline-derived CDR1 and CDR2 are KGHSH and LQKENI. The DNA for the CDR3 is TGTGCCAGCTCACTCACAACCGGGACTGGGGAGCAGTACTTC. Translation gives CASSLTTGTGEQYF.

A note on this clone: At one of its ends the junction is not consistent with the germline gene, which may arise from a read error. V usage is TRBV9 and J usage is TRBJ1-3; D unclear. This CDR3 spans 15 amino acids. In germline, CDR1 is SGDLS, CDR2 YYNGEE. The CDR3 nucleotides read TGTGCCAGCAGCGGGCTGAAAGAGGCTGGGAACACCATATATTTT. It is translated as CASSGLKEAGNTIYF.

The V gene is TRBV15, the J gene TRBJ2-1, with D hard to call. Germline CDR1 LNHNV, CDR2 YYDKDF (reference sequence). The CDR3 covers 13 residues. Trimming took 3 bases from V and 4 from J, leaving 7 bases between them. The CDR3 sequence is CATSSGNYNEQFF. As DNA, the CDR3 is TGTGCCACCAGCAGCGGCAATTACAATGAGCAGTTCTTC.

V usage is TRBV5-4 and J usage is TRBJ2-5; D possibly matches TRBD1 or TRBD2 (5 bases each). The germline V gene encodes CDR1 SGHNT and CDR2 YYREEE (reference sequence). This CDR3 comprises 15 residues. V was clipped by 3 bases and J by 1 base, with 13 bases between them. The CDR3 sequence is CASSSPGTIQETQYF. DNA of the CDR3: TGTGCCAGCAGCTCCCCCGGGACGATCCAAGAGACCCAGTACTTC.

V usage is TRBV30 and J usage is TRBJ1-2; 7 nucleotides match TRBD1. Germline loops: CDR1 GTSNPN, CDR2 SVGIG (reference sequence). V was pared by 0 bases and J by 11 bases, with 6 bases of the junction left unmatched. The CDR3 contains 12 residues. The CDR3 nucleotides are TGTGCCTGGAGTGTACATACAGGGGAGTACACCTTC. Translated, it gives CAWSVHTGEYTF.

This clone was seen once. J is TRBJ1-1 and V is TRBV5-1; D gene unclear. Trimming removed 0 bases from V and 0 bases from J, with 6 bases in between. The CDR3 is 14 residues long. CDR1 and CDR2 (germline): SGHRS, YFSETQ. Written as DNA, the CDR3 is TGCGCCAGCAGCTTGGTCGAACTGAACACTGAAGCTTTCTTT. Its translation: CASSLVELNTEAFF.

This clone appeared a single time. V and J are TRBV19 and TRBJ1-6; weak D call: TRBD1 (5 bases). V shed 4 bases and J shed 7 bases, with 14 bases lying between them. The CDR3 consists of 15 residues. CDR1 and CDR2 from the germline V gene are LNHDA and SQIVND (reference sequence). The DNA of the CDR3 is TGTGCCAGTAGTACCCATGGGGGGATCAATTCACCCCTCCACTTT. It is translated as CASSTHGGINSPLHF.

V gene TRBV7-9 combines with J gene TRBJ2-7; no definite D call. V was cut by 2 bases and J by 0 bases, with 8 bases left in between. The CDR3 sequence is 14 residues long. Per germline, CDR1 SEHNR and CDR2 FQNEAQ (reference sequence). CDR3 sequence reads: CASSLRQDSYEQYF. The DNA of the CDR3 is TGTGCCAGCAGCTTACGGCAGGACTCCTACGAGCAGTACTTC. Full variable domain (rest looked up from reference TRBV7-9 and TRBJ2-7): DTGVSQNPRHKITKRGQNVTFRCDPISEHNRLYWYRQTLGQGPEFLTYFQNEAQLEKSRLLSDRFSAERPKGSFSTLEIQRTEQGDSAMYLCASSLRQDSYEQYFGPGTRLTVT.

J is TRBJ2-2 and V is TRBV5-4; a weak D match, TRBD1 (6 bases). The CDR3 consists of 14 residues. Germline V lookup: CDR1 SGHNT, CDR2 YYREEE (reference sequence). V gave up 4 bases and J gave up 6 bases, with 13 bases separating them. CDR3 in amino acids: CASSPREGAGELFF. In DNA, the CDR3 is TGTGCCAGCAGCCCCCGCGAGGGGGCCGGGGAGCTGTTTTTT.

The chain employs TRBV2 and TRBJ2-2; tentative D call: TRBD1 (5 bases). The CDR3 has 14 amino acids. Germline loops: CDR1 SNHLY, CDR2 FYNNEI. The V end lost 4 bases, the J end lost 6 bases, and 12 bases lay between the germline ends. Written as DNA, the CDR3 is TGTGCCAGCAGTGGTATGGACATTCCCGGGGAGCTGTTTTTT. Amino acid sequence: CASSGMDIPGELFF.

The J gene is TRBJ2-3, the V gene TRBV19; 7 bases line up with TRBD1. Per the germline V gene, CDR1 is LNHDA and CDR2 is SQIVND (reference sequence). Trimming removed 11 bases from V and 1 base from J; junction bases left unmatched: 3. This CDR3 is 12 amino acids long. The CDR3 DNA is TGTGCCGCCGGGACAGGCACAGATACGCAGTATTTT. Translated, it gives CAAGTGTDTQYF.

There are a few counts of this clone. The chain combines TRBV28 with TRBJ2-1; 7 positions match TRBD2. V lost 1 base, J lost 9 bases, and 9 bases stayed unmatched. Germline CDR1 and CDR2: MDHEN and SYDVKM. This CDR3 region has 15 residues. The CDR3 DNA follows: TGTGCCAGCAGTTTATCGACGGGGAGGGGCCGTGAGCAGTTCTTC. This encodes CASSLSTGRGREQFF.

The J gene is TRBJ2-2, the V gene TRBV15, with unresolved D. Trimming removed 0 bases from V and 5 bases from J, with 10 bases in between. Germline lookup yields CDR1 LNHNV and CDR2 YYDKDF (reference sequence). There are 15 residues in the CDR3. The DNA of the CDR3 is TGTGCCACCAGCAGAGACCTCAGTCTAACCGGGGAGCTGTTTTTT. It yields the protein CATSRDLSLTGELFF.

The chain links TRBV29-1 to TRBJ1-2; 10 bases map to TRBD1. The CDR3 is 16 amino acids. Looked up from germline, CDR1 is SQVTM and CDR2 is ANQGSEA. Trimming took 3 bases from V and 6 from J; bases not matched to a gene: 13. The CDR3 spells CSVEFRDRGPGDGYTF. CDR3 nucleotides: TGCAGCGTTGAGTTCCGGGACAGGGGCCCGGGGGATGGCTACACCTTC.

This clone was picked up a small number of times. The chain has TRBV19 and TRBJ2-4; 9 bases agree with TRBD2. CDR1 is LNHDA, CDR2 SQIVND, per germline (reference sequence). V lost 0 bases and J lost 6; bases outside the gene matches: 9. This CDR3 has 17 residues. The CDR3 region has the DNA TGTGCCAGTAGTATAGACGGGCTAGCGGGACTGAGAAACATTCAGTACTTC. Encoded protein: CASSIDGLAGLRNIQYF.

The DNA of the CDR3 is TGTGCCAGCAGCGTACAGGAAAAACTGTTTTTT. This codes for CASSVQEKLFF. The chain employs TRBV7-9 and TRBJ1-4; D not resolved. The length of the CDR3 is 11 residues. Per the germline V gene, CDR1 is SEHNR and CDR2 is FQNEAQ (reference sequence). Deletions cut 5 bases from V and 8 bases from J, with 6 bases between.

CDR3: CASSSNDKPASEQFF. Written as DNA, the CDR3 is TGTGCCAGCAGCTCAAACGACAAACCCGCTAGCGAGCAGTTCTTC. The J gene is TRBJ2-1, the V gene TRBV7-9, with D perhaps TRBD2 (5 bases). V was cut by 4 bases and J by 10 bases, with 20 bases left in between. The germline V gene has CDR1 SEHNR and CDR2 FQNEAQ (reference sequence). The CDR3 length is 15 residues. The variable domain in full, completed from reference TRBV7-9 and TRBJ2-1, reads DTGVSQNPRHKITKRGQNVTFRCDPISEHNRLYWYRQTLGQGPEFLTYFQNEAQLEKSRLLSDRFSAERPKGSFSTLEIQRTEQGDSAMYLCASSSNDKPASEQFFGPGTRLTVL.

The chain uses TRBV6-5 and TRBJ2-1; D ambiguous. The V end was cut by 6 bases, the J end by 3 bases, with 15 bases between. The CDR3 sequence is 15 residues long. Germline loops: CDR1 MNHEY, CDR2 SVGAGI. The CDR3 protein is CASSLGLANYNEQFF. DNA for the CDR3: TGTGCCAGCAGCCTCGGTTTGGCAAACTACAATGAGCAGTTCTTC.

This chain connects TRBV5-1 to TRBJ2-2, with D maybe TRBD1 (6 bases). Between the trimmed V and J ends, which lost 4 bases and 3 bases, there was a span of 13 bases. The CDR3 totals 15 residues. Germline CDR1 SGHRS, CDR2 YFSETQ. Here the CDR3 DNA reads TGCGCCAGCAGCATTCGACAGGACGACACCGGGGAGCTGTTTTTT. Translated: CASSIRQDDTGELFF.

This chain links TRBV5-6 with TRBJ2-7, with a tentative D call TRBD1 (6 bases). V lost 0 bases and J 2 bases, leaving 12 bases between the germline ends. Looked up from germline, CDR1 is SGHDT and CDR2 is YYEEEE. This CDR3 spans 15 amino acids. The CDR3 reads CASSLGWQGTYEQYF. CDR3 bases: TGTGCCAGCAGCTTGGGATGGCAGGGGACCTACGAGCAGTACTTC. Filled out from reference TRBV5-6 and TRBJ2-7, the complete variable domain reads DAGVTQSPTHLIKTRGQQVTLRCSPKSGHDTVSWYQQALGQGPQFIFQYYEEEERQRGNFPDRFSGHQFPNYSSELNVNALLLGDSALYLCASSLGWQGTYEQYFGPGTRLTVT.

Comment on this clone: Sequence at one end of the junction differs from germline and may be a read error. This chain uses TRBV4-1 with TRBJ2-4, with TRBD2 matching 10 bases. Germline CDR1 and CDR2: MGHRA and YSYEKL. This CDR3 has 17 residues. The CDR3 region has the DNA TGCGCCAGCAGTCAAGCATTAGCGGGAGGCCCCAAAAACATTCAGTACTTC. Protein product: CASSQALAGGPKNIQYF.

The CDR3: CASSYGLAGTYEQYF. In DNA, the CDR3 is TGTGCCAGCAGCTACGGACTAGCGGGTACCTACGAGCAGTACTTC. The gene calls are TRBV7-2 and TRBJ2-7, with 11 nucleotides matching TRBD2. Germline V lookup: CDR1 SGHTA, CDR2 FQGNSA. The CDR3 consists of 15 residues. J lost 2 bases, V lost 4 bases, and 4 bases had no gene match.

The chain carries TRBV29-1 and TRBJ2-5; TRBD1 matches 9 bases. Germline CDR1 SQVTM, CDR2 ANQGSEA. J was trimmed by 6 bases and V by 5 bases; bases with no gene match: 7. The length of the CDR3 is 13 residues. The CDR3 coding sequence is TGCAGCGTTTCACAGGGGGCGCAACAGACCCAGTACTTC. Translated, it gives CSVSQGAQQTQYF.

This clone was found a few times. This rearrangement joins TRBV18 to TRBJ1-2; the D is unclear. This CDR3 has 14 residues. The germline CDR1 and CDR2 sequences are KGHSH and LQKENI. Trimming cost V 2 bases and J 6 bases, with 13 bases left between them. CDR3 nucleotides: TGTGCCAGCTCACCATCGGCCGGAACGGATGGCTACACCTTC. As protein: CASSPSAGTDGYTF. The variable domain in full, completed from reference TRBV18 and TRBJ1-2, reads NAGVMQNPRHLVRRRGQEARLRCSPMKGHSHVYWYRQLPEEGLKFMVYLQKENIIDESGMPKERFSAEFPKEGPSILRIQQVVRGDSAAYFCASSPSAGTDGYTFGSGTRLTVV.